The rows below give T cell receptor beta chains drawn from one sample of a study of blood T cells in healthy people across ages. TCRdb reprocessed the 5' RACE reads via MiXCR and lists one record per CDR3 protein. The sample gives 850,000 to 1,000,000 distinct CDR3 sequences, about 48% of which show up once; under 15% is in the top ten. The sample taken for sequencing was blood. These receptor sequences come from a man between 25 and 39 years old in good health. CDR3s include the opening cysteine and the closing phenylalanine or tryptophan. The D gene is left open where the match is weak. The size entry is marked missing in some rows and otherwise reads once, few, many or a size class.

CDR3 protein	CDR3 DNA	J gene	clone size	D gene	V gene
CSARPMSEAFF	TGCAGTGCTAGGCCCATGAGTGAAGCTTTCTTT	TRBJ1-1	few	.	TRBV20-1
CSVEAQGDYEQYF	TGCAGCGTTGAAGCCCAGGGGGACTACGAGCAGTACTTC	TRBJ2-7	few	TRBD1	TRBV29-1
CASSQDDRVTEAFF	TGTGCCAGCAGCCAAGATGACAGGGTCACTGAAGCTTTCTTT	TRBJ1-1	.	TRBD1	TRBV14
CASSLGATGVSLYEQYF	TGTGCCAGCAGCTTAGGAGCCACAGGTGTATCTCTCTACGAGCAGTACTTC	TRBJ2-7	.	.	TRBV7-9
CASSERRDGDTQYF	TGTGCCAGCAGTGAGAGGCGGGATGGAGATACGCAGTATTTT	TRBJ2-3	few	.	TRBV2
CSARDGDWARSTDTQYF	TGCAGTGCAAGGGACGGAGACTGGGCGCGGAGCACAGATACGCAGTATTTT	TRBJ2-3	few	.	TRBV20-1
CASSLPGALKETQYF	TGCGCCAGCAGCTTGCCGGGGGCACTGAAAGAGACCCAGTACTTC	TRBJ2-5	.	.	TRBV5-1
CSARLRVEGYNEQFF	TGCAGTGCTAGACTGAGGGTTGAGGGGTACAATGAGCAGTTCTTC	TRBJ2-1	.	.	TRBV20-1
CASSQDLHQGSSNEQFF	TGCGCCAGCAGCCAAGATCTGCATCAGGGTTCCAGCAATGAGCAGTTCTTC	TRBJ2-1	.	.	TRBV4-1
CASSFEQGNEQYF	TGTGCTAGCAGCTTTGAACAGGGCAACGAGCAGTACTTC	TRBJ2-7	.	.	TRBV7-7
CASSLQPSNTEAFF	TGTGCCAGCAGCTTACAGCCTTCGAACACTGAAGCTTTCTTT	TRBJ1-1	few	.	TRBV7-8
CASTQGRGRFDEQFF	TGTGCCAGCACCCAGGGGCGGGGGAGGTTCGATGAGCAGTTCTTC	TRBJ2-1	.	.	TRBV27
CASSFAGQDLTRGYTF	TGTGCCAGCAGTTTCGCGGGACAGGACCTAACTCGTGGCTACACCTTC	TRBJ1-2	few	TRBD1	TRBV6-2/TRBV6-3
CASSLFSLSSYEQYF	TGTGCCAGCAGTTTATTTTCTCTTAGCTCCTACGAGCAGTACTTC	TRBJ2-7	.	.	TRBV28
CSVWTGGTETQYF	TGCAGTGTCTGGACAGGGGGCACAGAGACCCAGTACTTC	TRBJ2-5	.	TRBD1	TRBV20-1
CASSDSTGGLTGELFF	TGTGCCAGCAGTGACTCGACGGGGGGGCTCACCGGGGAGCTGTTTTTT	TRBJ2-2	once	TRBD2	TRBV6-4
CASSTNRGSYNEQYF	TGTGCCAGCAGCACAAACAGGGGTTCCTACAATGAGCAGTACTTC	TRBJ2-7	.	TRBD1	TRBV12-3/TRBV12-4
CASSSQTMNTEAFF	TGTGCCAGCAGCTCTCAGACTATGAACACTGAAGCTTTCTTT	TRBJ1-1	.	.	TRBV11-2
CAWSQSVSSEQYF	TGTGCCTGGAGTCAGTCCGTCTCCTCCGAGCAGTACTTC	TRBJ2-7	.	.	TRBV30
CASSLAGTYNYNEQFF	TGTGCCAGCAGTTTGGCCGGGACCTACAATTACAATGAGCAGTTCTTC	TRBJ2-1	.	.	TRBV27